This T cell receptor (beta chain) was identified during a study of regulatory T cells in long-lasting Graves disease. Only a few counts were recorded for this clonotype. The V and J ends lost 0 bases and 3 bases, in that order; junction bases with no gene match: 8. The CDR3 has 16 residues. The germline V gene encodes CDR1 SGHKS and CDR2 YYEKEE (reference sequence). Time point: newly diagnosed GD, antithyroid drugs for less than 3 months. Making the TCR library involved RNA that had been extracted from PBMCs. CDR3-region Arm-PCR and iRepertoire HTBI primers produced the TCR beta libraries. From the multiplex PCR reads, TCRdb called clonotypes with MiXCR, one entry per CDR3 protein. The profile shows fewer than 650,000 distinct CDR3 sequences, 16% of them singletons. This sample was also put to use in a study of T cells in Graves' hyperthyroidism and ophthalmopathy.

The chain joins TRBV5-5 to TRBJ1-1, with 7 bases fitting TRBD1. This clonotype originated in a woman aged 25 to 39 with Graves disease. Specimen: peripheral blood mononuclear cells (PBMCs), collected at new diagnosis, from a patient treated with antithyroid drugs. DNA for the CDR3: TGTGCCAGCAGCTTGGCAGGGGGAGGAGTGGACACTGAAGCTTTCTTT. It encodes CASSLAGGGVDTEAFF.